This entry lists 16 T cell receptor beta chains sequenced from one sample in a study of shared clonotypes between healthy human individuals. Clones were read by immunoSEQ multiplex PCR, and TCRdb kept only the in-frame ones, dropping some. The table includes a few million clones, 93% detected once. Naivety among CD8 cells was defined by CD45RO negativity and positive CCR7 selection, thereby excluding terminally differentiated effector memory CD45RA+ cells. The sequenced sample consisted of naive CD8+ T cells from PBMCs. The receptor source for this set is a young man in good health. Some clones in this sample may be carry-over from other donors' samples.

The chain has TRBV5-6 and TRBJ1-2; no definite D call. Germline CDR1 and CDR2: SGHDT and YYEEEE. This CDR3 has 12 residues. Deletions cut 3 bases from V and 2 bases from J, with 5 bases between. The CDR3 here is CASSSSNYGYTF. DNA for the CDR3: TGTGCCAGCAGCTCAAGCAACTATGGCTACACCTTC. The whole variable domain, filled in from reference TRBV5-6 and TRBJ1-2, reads DAGVTQSPTHLIKTRGQQVTLRCSPKSGHDTVSWYQQALGQGPQFIFQYYEEEERQRGNFPDRFSGHQFPNYSSELNVNALLLGDSALYLCASSSSNYGYTFGSGTRLTVV.

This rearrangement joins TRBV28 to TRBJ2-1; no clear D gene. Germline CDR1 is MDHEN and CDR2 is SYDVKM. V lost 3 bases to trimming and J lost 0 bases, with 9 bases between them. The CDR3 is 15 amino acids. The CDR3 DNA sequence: TGTGCCAGCAGTTTGACGTGGAGCTCCTACAATGAGCAGTTCTTC. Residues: CASSLTWSSYNEQFF. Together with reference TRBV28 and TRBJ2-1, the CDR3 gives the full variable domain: DVKVTQSSRYLVKRTGEKVFLECVQDMDHENMFWYRQDPGLGLRLIYFSYDVKMKEKGDIPEGYSVSREKKERFSLILESASTNQTSMYLCASSLTWSSYNEQFFGPGTRLTVL.

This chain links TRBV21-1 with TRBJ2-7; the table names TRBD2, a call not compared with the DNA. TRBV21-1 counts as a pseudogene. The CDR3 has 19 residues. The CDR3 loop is CAPAGGTSGNSIASYEQYF. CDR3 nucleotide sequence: TGTGCCCCTGCCGGGGGGACTAGCGGGAATTCGATTGCGTCCTACGAGCAGTACTTC.

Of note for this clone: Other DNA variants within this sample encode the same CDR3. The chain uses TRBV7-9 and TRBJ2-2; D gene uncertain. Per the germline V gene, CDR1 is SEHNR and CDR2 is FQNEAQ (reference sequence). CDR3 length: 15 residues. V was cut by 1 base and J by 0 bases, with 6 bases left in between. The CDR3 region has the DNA TGTGCCAGCAGCTTAGGTGGGCCGAACACCGGGGAGCTGTTTTTT. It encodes CASSLGGPNTGELFF.

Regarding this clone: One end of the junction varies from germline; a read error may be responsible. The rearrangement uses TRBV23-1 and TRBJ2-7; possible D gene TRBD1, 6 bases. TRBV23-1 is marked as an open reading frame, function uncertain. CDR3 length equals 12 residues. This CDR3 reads CASSHNPGGQSF. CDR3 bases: TGCGCCAGCAGTCACAACCCCGGAGGACAGAGCTTC.

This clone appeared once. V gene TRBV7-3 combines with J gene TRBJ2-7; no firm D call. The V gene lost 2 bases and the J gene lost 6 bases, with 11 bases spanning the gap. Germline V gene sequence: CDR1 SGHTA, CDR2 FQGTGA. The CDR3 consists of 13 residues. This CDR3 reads CASSLWPVSEQYF. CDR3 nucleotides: TGTGCCAGCAGCTTATGGCCGGTGAGCGAGCAGTACTTC. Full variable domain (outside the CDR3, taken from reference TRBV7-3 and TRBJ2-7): GAGVSQTPSNKVTEKGKYVELRCDPISGHTALYWYRQSLGQGPEFLIYFQGTGAADDSGLPNDRFFAVRPEGSVSTLKIQRTERGDSAVYLCASSLWPVSEQYFGPGTRLTVT.

CDR3 in amino acids: CASSYLGGTNEKLFF. CDR3 DNA: TGTGCCAGCAGTTACTTAGGCGGGACTAATGAAAAACTGTTTTTT. The rearrangement links TRBV6-6 to TRBJ1-4; D unresolved. The V end was cut by 1 base, the J end by 2 bases, with 8 bases between. The CDR3 loop spans 15 amino acids. CDR1 is MNHNY and CDR2 is SVGAGI in the germline V gene (reference sequence).

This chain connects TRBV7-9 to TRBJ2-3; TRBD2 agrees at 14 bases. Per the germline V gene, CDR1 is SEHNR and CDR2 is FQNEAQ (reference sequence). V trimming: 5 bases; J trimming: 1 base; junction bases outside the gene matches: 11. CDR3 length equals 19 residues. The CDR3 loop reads CASSGQGLAGAFGTDTQYF. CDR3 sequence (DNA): TGTGCCAGCAGCGGACAGGGACTAGCGGGAGCTTTTGGCACAGATACGCAGTATTTT. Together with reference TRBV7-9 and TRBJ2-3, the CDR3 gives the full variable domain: DTGVSQNPRHKITKRGQNVTFRCDPISEHNRLYWYRQTLGQGPEFLTYFQNEAQLEKSRLLSDRFSAERPKGSFSTLEIQRTEQGDSAMYLCASSGQGLAGAFGTDTQYFGPGTRLTVL.

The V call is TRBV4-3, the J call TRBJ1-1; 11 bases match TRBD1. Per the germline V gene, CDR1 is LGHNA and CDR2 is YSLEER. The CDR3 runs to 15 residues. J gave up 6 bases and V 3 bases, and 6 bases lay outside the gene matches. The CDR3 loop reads CASSHPGQGASEAFF. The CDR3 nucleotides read TGCGCCAGCAGCCACCCAGGACAGGGGGCCTCTGAAGCTTTCTTT.

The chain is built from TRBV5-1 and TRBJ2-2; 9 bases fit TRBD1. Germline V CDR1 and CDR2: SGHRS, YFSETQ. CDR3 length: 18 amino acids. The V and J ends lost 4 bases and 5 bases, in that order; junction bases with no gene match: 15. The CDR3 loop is CASSVESRDRVGTGELFF. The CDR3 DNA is TGCGCCAGCAGCGTCGAGTCCCGGGACAGGGTAGGGACCGGGGAGCTGTTTTTT.

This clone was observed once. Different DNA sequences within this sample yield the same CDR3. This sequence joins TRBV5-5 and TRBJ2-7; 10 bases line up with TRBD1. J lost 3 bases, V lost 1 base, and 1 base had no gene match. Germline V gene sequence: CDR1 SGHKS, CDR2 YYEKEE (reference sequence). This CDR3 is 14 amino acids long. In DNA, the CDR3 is TGTGCCAGCAGCTTGAGGGACAGGGGCTACGAGCAGTACTTC. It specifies CASSLRDRGYEQYF. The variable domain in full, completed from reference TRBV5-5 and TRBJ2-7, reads DAGVTQSPTHLIKTRGQQVTLRCSPISGHKSVSWYQQVLGQGPQFIFQYYEKEERGRGNFPDRFSARQFPNYSSELNVNALLLGDSALYLCASSLRDRGYEQYFGPGTRLTVT.

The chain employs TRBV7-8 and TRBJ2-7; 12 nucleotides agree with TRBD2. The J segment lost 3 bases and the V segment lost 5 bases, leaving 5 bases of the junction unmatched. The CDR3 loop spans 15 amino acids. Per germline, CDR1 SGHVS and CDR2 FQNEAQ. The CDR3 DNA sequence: TGTGCCAGCAGCGACGGACTAGCGGGAATCTACGAGCAGTACTTC. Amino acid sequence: CASSDGLAGIYEQYF.

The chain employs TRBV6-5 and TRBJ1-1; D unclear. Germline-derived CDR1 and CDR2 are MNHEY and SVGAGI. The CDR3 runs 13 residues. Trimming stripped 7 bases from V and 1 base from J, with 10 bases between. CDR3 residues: CASTSGWNTEAFF. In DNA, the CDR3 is TGTGCCAGCACTAGCGGATGGAACACTGAAGCTTTCTTT.

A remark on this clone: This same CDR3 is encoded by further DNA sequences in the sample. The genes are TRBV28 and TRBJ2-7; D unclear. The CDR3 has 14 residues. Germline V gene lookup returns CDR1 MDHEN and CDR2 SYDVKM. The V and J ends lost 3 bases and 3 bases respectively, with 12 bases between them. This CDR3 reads CASSFPGSYYEQYF. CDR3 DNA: TGTGCCAGCAGTTTTCCCGGCAGCTACTACGAGCAGTACTTC.

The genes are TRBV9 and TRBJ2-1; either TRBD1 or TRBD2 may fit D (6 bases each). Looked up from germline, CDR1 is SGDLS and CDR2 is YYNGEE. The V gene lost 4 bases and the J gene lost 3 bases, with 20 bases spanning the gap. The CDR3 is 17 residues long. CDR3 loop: CASSLQRVTGRYNEQFF. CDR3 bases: TGTGCCAGCAGCCTCCAGCGGGTGACAGGACGCTACAATGAGCAGTTCTTC.

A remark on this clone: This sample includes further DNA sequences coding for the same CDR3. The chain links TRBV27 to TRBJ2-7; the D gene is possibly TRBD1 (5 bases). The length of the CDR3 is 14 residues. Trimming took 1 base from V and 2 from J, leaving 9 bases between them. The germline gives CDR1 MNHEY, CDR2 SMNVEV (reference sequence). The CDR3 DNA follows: TGTGCCAGCAGTTTATTAGGGGTGGCCTACGAGCAGTACTTC. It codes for CASSLLGVAYEQYF.